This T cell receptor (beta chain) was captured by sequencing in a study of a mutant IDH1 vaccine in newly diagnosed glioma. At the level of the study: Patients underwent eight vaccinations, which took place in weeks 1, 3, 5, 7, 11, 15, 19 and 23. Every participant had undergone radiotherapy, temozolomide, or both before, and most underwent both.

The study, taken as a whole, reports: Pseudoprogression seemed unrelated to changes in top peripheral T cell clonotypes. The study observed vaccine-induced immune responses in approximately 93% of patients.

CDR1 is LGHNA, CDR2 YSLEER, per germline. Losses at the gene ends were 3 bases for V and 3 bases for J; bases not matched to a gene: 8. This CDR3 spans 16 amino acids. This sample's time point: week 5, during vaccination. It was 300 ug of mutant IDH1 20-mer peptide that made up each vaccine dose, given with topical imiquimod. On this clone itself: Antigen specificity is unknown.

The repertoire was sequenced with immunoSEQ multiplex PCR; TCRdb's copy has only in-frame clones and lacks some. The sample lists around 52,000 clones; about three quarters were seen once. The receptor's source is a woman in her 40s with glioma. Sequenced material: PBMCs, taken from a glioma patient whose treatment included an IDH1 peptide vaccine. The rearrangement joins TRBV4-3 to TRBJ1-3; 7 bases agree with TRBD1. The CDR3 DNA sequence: TGCGCCAGCAGCCAGGCCGGGACAGTTGATGGAAACACCATATATTTT. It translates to CASSQAGTVDGNTIYF.